The 20 T cell receptor beta chains below were found in one sample sequenced in a study of blood T cell repertoires in COVID-19 (dated by TCRdb to about 2020). The library came from the immunoSEQ multiplex PCR assay. TCRdb holds this immuneACCESS table with in-frame rearrangements only. Some clones are missing; in checked studies, unresolved V genes explain under half, and the rest has no known cause. For this sample there are roughly 290,000 clones; roughly 88% appear just once. The leading ten clones occupy roughly 2.2% of the sample. Sequencing used PBMCs or T cells enriched from blood (not recorded which). The receptors stem from a man younger than 45 who had recovered from COVID-19.

The chain couples TRBV30 to TRBJ2-1; D uncertain. CDR1 and CDR2 (germline): GTSNPN, SVGIG (reference sequence). The CDR3 is 13 amino acids. V lost 0 bases and J lost 9, with 12 bases in between. The CDR3 sequence is CAWSVNLRGEQFF. The CDR3 DNA reads as TGTGCCTGGAGTGTAAATTTGCGAGGTGAGCAGTTCTTC.

The V gene is TRBV2, the J gene TRBJ1-5; 10 bases are shared with TRBD1. The CDR3 is 15 residues long. The V and J ends lost 6 bases and 5 bases, in that order; junction bases with no gene match: 7. CDR1 is SNHLY, CDR2 FYNNEI, per germline. The CDR3 here is CASRATGGRDQPQHF. CDR3 nucleotide sequence: TGTGCCAGCAGGGCGACAGGGGGCCGGGATCAGCCCCAGCATTTT.

The chain carries TRBV19 and TRBJ2-1; 12 bases line up with TRBD2. V was clipped by 0 bases and J by 1 base; unmatched bases: 7. Germline values: CDR1 LNHDA, CDR2 SQIVND (reference sequence). The CDR3 is made up of 19 amino acids. The CDR3 sequence is CASSIDLTSGGLSYNEQFF. CDR3 bases: TGTGCCAGTAGTATAGATCTAACTAGCGGGGGGTTGTCCTACAATGAGCAGTTCTTC.

V is TRBV6-4 and J is TRBJ2-3; 9 bases are shared with TRBD2. V lost 3 bases to trimming and J lost 4 bases; unmatched junction nucleotides: 2. Germline loops: CDR1 MRHNA, CDR2 SNTAGT. This CDR3 has 14 residues. In DNA form, the CDR3 reads TGTGCCAGCAGTGAGCGGGGGGGGCCAGATACGCAGTATTTT. Translated: CASSERGGPDTQYF.

The chain joins TRBV4-2 to TRBJ2-3; TRBD2 agrees at 8 bases. Germline assignment: CDR1 LGHNA and CDR2 YNFKEQ. V lost 4 bases, J lost 0 bases, and 9 bases stayed unmatched. This CDR3 spans 17 amino acids. The CDR3, as DNA: TGTGCCAGCAGCCCCTTCGCCGGGACTAGTAGCACAGATACGCAGTATTTT. Translation: CASSPFAGTSSTDTQYF.

The genes are TRBV5-6 and TRBJ2-2; D possibly corresponds to TRBD2 (6 bases). CDR1 is SGHDT, CDR2 YYEEEE, per germline. The CDR3 length is 16 residues. Trimming stripped 2 bases from V and 4 bases from J, with 15 bases between. CDR3 DNA: TGTGCCAGCAGCTTCGTCCCGGGGGTTTCCACCGGGGAGCTGTTTTTT. Its protein product is CASSFVPGVSTGELFF.

The CDR3 DNA follows: TGTGCCTGGAGTTATAGCGAAAAACTGTTTTTT. This gives the protein CAWSYSEKLFF. The chain links TRBV30 to TRBJ1-4, with unresolved D. Germline-derived CDR1 and CDR2 are GTSNPN and SVGIG (reference sequence). The V gene lost 2 bases and the J gene lost 8 bases, with 6 bases spanning the gap. The CDR3 is 11 residues long.

This sequence joins TRBV6-5 and TRBJ2-7; 7 bases are shared with TRBD1. CDR3 length: 12 residues. After removal of 5 bases from V and 9 bases from J, the junction contained 7 bases not matched to a gene. Germline CDR1 and CDR2: MNHEY and SVGAGI. The CDR3 reads CASSNHRDRQYF. Written as DNA, the CDR3 is TGTGCCAGCAGTAACCACCGGGACAGGCAGTACTTC.

V is TRBV29-1 and J is TRBJ2-3; D gene ambiguous. Germline CDR1 SQVTM, CDR2 ANQGSEA. The V gene lost 4 bases and the J gene lost 2 bases, with 13 bases spanning the gap. This CDR3 contains 14 residues. CDR3 in DNA: TGCAGCGTTGGAACTACCTTTGCCACAGATACGCAGTATTTT. Translating it yields CSVGTTFATDTQYF.

V usage is TRBV2 and J usage is TRBJ1-4, with D possibly matching TRBD1 (6 bases). The CDR3 consists of 16 residues. Germline V lookup: CDR1 SNHLY, CDR2 FYNNEI. V was clipped by 6 bases and J by 8 bases, with 22 bases between them. Here the CDR3 reads CASSPLRTAGGEKLFF. The CDR3 DNA reads as TGTGCCAGCAGCCCCCTTCGGACAGCGGGAGGAGAAAAACTGTTTTTT.

The V gene is TRBV2, the J gene TRBJ2-7; D gene uncertain. The V gene's germline CDR1 is SNHLY and CDR2 FYNNEI. The V end lost 2 bases, the J end lost 1 base, and 12 bases lay between the germline ends. This CDR3 contains 15 residues. The CDR3 region has the DNA TGTGCCAGCAGTGAAACAGCAAGCCCATCCTACGAGCAGTACTTC. It is translated as CASSETASPSYEQYF.

The chain uses TRBV7-8 and TRBJ1-5, with TRBD1 identical over 7 bases. The CDR3 runs to 13 residues. Germline CDR1 is SGHVS and CDR2 is FQNEAQ. V was clipped by 1 base and J by 7 bases; unmatched bases: 1. In DNA form, the CDR3 reads TGTGCCAGCAGCTTAGAGGGGGCCCAGCCCCAGCATTTT. Translating gives CASSLEGAQPQHF.

This clone turned up a few times. The V gene is TRBV9, the J gene TRBJ2-7, with TRBD2 matching 13 bases. CDR1 is SGDLS and CDR2 is YYNGEE in the germline V gene. After removal of 4 bases from V and 3 bases from J, the junction contained 4 bases not matched to a gene. The CDR3 covers 15 residues. This chain's CDR3 is CASSPGTSGVYEQYF. DNA of the CDR3: TGTGCCAGCAGCCCGGGGACTAGCGGGGTCTACGAGCAGTACTTC.

The rearrangement uses TRBV19 and TRBJ2-7; D unclear. Looked up from germline, CDR1 is LNHDA and CDR2 is SQIVND (reference sequence). V was trimmed by 10 bases and J by 6 bases, leaving 16 bases between them. The CDR3 contains 12 residues. The CDR3 loop is CAISTYSGEQYF. In DNA, the CDR3 is TGTGCCATTTCTACGTATAGTGGCGAGCAGTACTTC.

V gene TRBV4-3 combines with J gene TRBJ2-7, with a tentative D call TRBD2 (5 bases). The CDR3 is made up of 14 amino acids. CDR1 and CDR2 from the germline V gene are LGHNA and YSLEER. V lost 0 bases and J lost 7, with 13 bases in between. The CDR3 nucleotides read TGCGCCAGCAGCCAAGAGAGGGAAGGGTTAGAGCAGTACTTC. Translation gives CASSQEREGLEQYF.

V and J are TRBV5-6 and TRBJ2-3; the D gene is possibly TRBD1 (7 bases). Germline V lookup: CDR1 SGHDT, CDR2 YYEEEE. This CDR3 has 15 residues. Trimming took 2 bases from V and 2 from J, leaving 12 bases between them. The CDR3 loop is CASSFAGQYTDTQYF. The CDR3 DNA reads TGTGCCAGCAGCTTTGCGGGACAGTACACAGATACGCAGTATTTT.

The chain recombines TRBV25-1 with TRBJ2-1; 10 bases are a match to TRBD1. The CDR3 extends over 16 amino acids. Germline V gives CDR1 MGHDK, CDR2 SYGVNS. J lost 4 bases, V lost 5 bases, and 8 bases had no gene match. CDR3 sequence: CASSLWTGGDYNEQFF. CDR3 DNA: TGTGCCAGCAGTCTATGGACAGGGGGTGATTACAATGAGCAGTTCTTC.

V and J are TRBV5-4 and TRBJ2-1; 7 bases map to TRBD2. Germline V CDR1 and CDR2: SGHNT, YYREEE (reference sequence). This CDR3 spans 17 amino acids. V dropped 4 bases and J dropped 1; count of bases not matched to a gene: 11. CDR3 amino acids: CASSPGGGSKSYNEQFF. The CDR3 DNA is TGTGCCAGCAGCCCGGGCGGGGGAAGTAAGTCCTACAATGAGCAGTTCTTC. Complete variable domain (other parts from reference TRBV5-4 and TRBJ2-1): ETGVTQSPTHLIKTRGQQVTLRCSSQSGHNTVSWYQQALGQGPQFIFQYYREEENGRGNFPPRFSGLQFPNYSSELNVNALELDDSALYLCASSPGGGSKSYNEQFFGPGTRLTVL.

The chain couples TRBV7-3 to TRBJ1-4; D remains unclear. V was cut by 4 bases and J by 3 bases, with 6 bases left in between. This CDR3 spans 13 amino acids. CDR1 and CDR2 (germline): SGHTA, FQGTGA. In DNA, the CDR3 is TGTGCCAGCAGCTCGGTCCCTAATGAAAAACTGTTTTTT. It encodes CASSSVPNEKLFF. The whole variable domain, remainder taken from reference TRBV7-3 and TRBJ1-4, is GAGVSQTPSNKVTEKGKYVELRCDPISGHTALYWYRQSLGQGPEFLIYFQGTGAADDSGLPNDRFFAVRPEGSVSTLKIQRTERGDSAVYLCASSSVPNEKLFFGSGTQLSVL.

Only a few counts were recorded for this clone. Within the sample, other DNA sequences also encode this same CDR3. The chain joins TRBV5-1 to TRBJ2-1, with TRBD1 matching 8 bases. Germline CDR1 and CDR2: SGHRS and YFSETQ. The CDR3 length is 15 residues. V shed 4 bases, J shed 6 bases, and the junction held 9 bases outside the gene matches. CDR3 region: CASSPGQGLGNEQFF. The DNA of the CDR3 is TGCGCCAGCAGCCCTGGACAGGGCCTGGGCAATGAGCAGTTCTTC.